The clone carrying this T cell receptor beta chain was seen only once. What it recognizes is unknown. This CDR3 is 13 amino acids long. Trimming left V 6 bases short and J 8 bases short, with 14 bases between. Germline assignment: CDR1 ENHRY and CDR2 SYGVKD. The repertoire was sequenced with immunoSEQ multiplex PCR; TCRdb's copy has only in-frame clones and lacks some. The table lists tens of thousands of clones, 80% to 90% of them singletons. The data stem from a study of T cell responses to AZD1222 COVID-19 vaccine. Study conclusions and caveats: Only a handful of AZD1222 recipients, roughly 6 in all, had baseline seropositivity. All repertoire sampling was performed exclusively after the peak T cell response.

Second-dose timings of about 4 or about 12 weeks were pooled. The genes are TRBV10-3 and TRBJ2-1; D might be TRBD1 or TRBD2, each matching 5 bases. Sequencing used peripheral blood, obtained 28 days after the second AZD1222 dose. The clonotype originates from an adult who received the AZD1222 COVID-19 vaccine. The CDR3 loop reads CAISRDGFYEQFF. The CDR3, as DNA: TGTGCCATCAGCCGGGACGGATTTTATGAGCAGTTCTTC.